This T cell receptor (beta chain) comes out of a study of vaccination and CD4 T cells after COVID-19. Treatment in this sample: roughly 11-day PBMC culture with coronavirus spike peptide pools or control peptides (ViraFEST assay). As regards this clonotype: Its antigen is not known.

This CDR3 comprises 14 residues. Unmatched junction bases numbered 3, after V lost 6 bases and J lost 2 bases. Germline V lookup: CDR1 SNHLY, CDR2 FYNNEI. At the Johns Hopkins FTIC core, DNA taken from cultured CD4+ T cells was sequenced by way of the Oncomine TCR Beta short-read assay. TCRdb reanalysed the PCR reads using MiXCR and keeps one entry per CDR3 protein. Of approximately 8,000 distinct CDR3 sequences listed, approximately 70% were seen once; the top ten hold around two fifths. The sample consisted of CD4+ T cells from blood, cultured in vitro. This chain uses TRBV2 with TRBJ1-1; 10 nucleotides align to TRBD1. This clonotype originated in a human donor who had recovered from COVID-19. The CDR3 nucleotides are TGTGCCAGCAGAGACAGGGGGCTTAACACTGAAGCTTTCTTT. Its translation: CASRDRGLNTEAFF.